These T cell receptor beta chains were read from a single sample in a study of T cells in Graves' hyperthyroidism and ophthalmopathy. TCRdb re-analysed the multiplex PCR reads in MiXCR, keeping a single row per CDR3 protein. The table records over 650,000 distinct CDR3 sequences, nearly 45% of them present only once. The sample taken for sequencing was peripheral blood or thyroid tissue (not recorded which). The receptor source for this set is an adult man with Graves' disease, either hyperthyroidism or ophthalmopathy (not recorded which). Both conserved end residues are part of each CDR3. D genes are given only for firm matches. Clone size appears in some rows only: once, few, many, or a class for an expanded clone.

D gene | J gene | V gene | clone size | CDR3 DNA | CDR3 protein
. | TRBJ1-1 | TRBV5-1 | few | TGCGCCAGCAGCTCTGGGGGCGGGGGGGCGAACACTGAAGCTTTCTTT | CASSSGGGGANTEAFF
TRBD1 | TRBJ1-2 | TRBV7-9 | few | TGTGCCAGCAGCTCTACCGGACAGGGGGCAAATTTCGGCTACACCTTC | CASSSTGQGANFGYTF
. | TRBJ1-2 | TRBV12-3/TRBV12-4 | . | TGTGCCAGCAGTGCCCGGGCCTCGGGTGGCTACACCTTC | CASSARASGGYTF
TRBD1 | TRBJ1-3 | TRBV15 | . | TGTGCCACCAGCAGAGCGACGTGGGGCAGGGGGCTGTCTGGAAACACCATATATTTT | CATSRATWGRGLSGNTIYF
TRBD1 | TRBJ1-2 | TRBV5-1 | . | TGCGCCAGCAGCTCTACCGGGACAGAGTATGGCTACACCTTC | CASSSTGTEYGYTF
TRBD1 | TRBJ1-5 | TRBV7-9 | . | TGTGCCAGCAGTCCCGGGACAGGCCTTCCAAGTAGCAATCAGCCCCAGCATTTT | CASSPGTGLPSSNQPQHF
. | TRBJ2-3 | TRBV10-3 | . | TGTGCCATCAACCTAGGGGCCCACACCACAGATACGCAGTATTTT | CAINLGAHTTDTQYF
. | TRBJ1-2 | TRBV29-1 | many | TGCAGCGTTGACGACAGGATCACCGCGGAGGGCTACACCTTC | CSVDDRITAEGYTF
. | TRBJ1-6 | TRBV2 | few | TGTGCCAGCAGTCTACAGGATTATAATTCACCCCTCCACTTT | CASSLQDYNSPLHF
. | TRBJ2-5 | TRBV6-6 | . | TGTGCCATCAGTGTGGTTGGGGAGGAGACCCAGTACTTC | CAISVVGEETQYF
. | TRBJ1-2 | TRBV24-1 | once | TGTGCCAGCAGTTTAACAGGGTTGAGCTATGGCTACACCTTC | CASSLTGLSYGYTF
. | TRBJ1-1 | TRBV29-1 | few | TGCAGCGTTGAATTATCCAGGGTTGGCACTGAAGCTTTCTTT | CSVELSRVGTEAFF
. | TRBJ1-1 | TRBV19 | . | TGTGCCAGTAGTATGCTCGGGACGGGGTACACTGAAGCTTTCTTT | CASSMLGTGYTEAFF
. | TRBJ2-2 | TRBV20-1 | few | TGCAGTGCTAGAGATCCCTTAGGACCCACCGGGGAGCTGTTTTTT | CSARDPLGPTGELFF
. | TRBJ1-1 | TRBV7-8 | . | TGTGCCAGCAGCCCCCGCGCGCAGACGAACACTGGAGCTTTCTTT | CASSPRAQTNTGAFF
. | TRBJ1-6 | TRBV11-2 | . | TGTGCCAGCAGCTTAGGGCACAGCCAGAATTCACCCCTCCACTTT | CASSLGHSQNSPLHF
. | TRBJ1-1 | TRBV7-2 | many | TGTGCCAGCAGCTGGGGGGGGCAAGCTTTCTTT | CASSWGGQAFF
. | TRBJ1-1 | TRBV25-1 | . | TGTGCCAGCAGTGAACCCAACTCTGGCGCACTTGCTTTCTTT | CASSEPNSGALAFF
. | TRBJ1-1 | TRBV11-3 | few | TGTGCCAGCAGCTTCGAACCTCGGGAGGGAGTAGCTTTCTTT | CASSFEPREGVAFF
TRBD1 | TRBJ1-5 | TRBV2 | . | TGTGCCAGCAGTGAGACAGGGCTCATGATCAATCAGCCCCAGCATTTC | CASSETGLMINQPQHF
. | TRBJ1-2 | TRBV14 | few | TGTGCCAGCAGCCAAGTACACAGTAATAACTTTGGCTACACCTTC | CASSQVHSNNFGYTF
. | TRBJ1-1 | TRBV5-1 | . | TGCGCCAGCAGCTTTAGGACGTCCACTGAAGCTTTCTTT | CASSFRTSTEAFF
. | TRBJ1-1 | TRBV13 | few | TGTGCCAGCAGCTTGGGGCAGTGGGACACTGAAGCTTTCTTT | CASSLGQWDTEAFF
. | TRBJ1-2 | TRBV7-9 | once | TGTGCCACCAGCAACACTAGGAGGGCTGGCTACACCTTC | CATSNTRRAGYTF
TRBD1 | TRBJ2-7 | TRBV7-9 | few | TGTGCCAGCAGCTTAGGGACGGGTCGGACAGGGGCCTACGAGCAGTACTTC | CASSLGTGRTGAYEQYF
TRBD1 | TRBJ2-7 | TRBV25-1 | many | TGTGCCACCAGCGGACAGGATGGGTACGAGCAGTACTTC | CATSGQDGYEQYF
. | TRBJ1-2 | TRBV4-1 | few | TGCGCCAGCAGCCAAGTAGGGGCAGGGGACAATGGCTACACCTTC | CASSQVGAGDNGYTF
. | TRBJ1-2 | TRBV24-1 | . | TGTGCCACCAGGGTCCGCTATGGCTACACCTTC | CATRVRYGYTF
TRBD2 | TRBJ2-5 | TRBV10-3 | . | TGTGCCATCAGTGCTACCTCCGGGGGGGAGACCCAGTACTTC | CAISATSGGETQYF
. | TRBJ1-3 | TRBV19 | . | TGTGCCAGTAAGGCGGGAACTGGAAACACCATATATTTT | CASKAGTGNTIYF
TRBD2 | TRBJ2-7 | TRBV10-3 | . | TGTGCCATCGTAACTAGCGGTTTTCAGAGGGGGAGTGAGCAGTACTTC | CAIVTSGFQRGSEQYF
. | TRBJ2-7 | TRBV29-1 | . | TGCAGCGCACGACTGATGAACGGCTACGAGCAGTACTTC | CSARLMNGYEQYF
TRBD2 | TRBJ2-7 | TRBV7-2 | . | TGTGCCAGCAGTAGCCTAGCGGGAGGCGACTCCTACGAGCAGTACTTC | CASSSLAGGDSYEQYF
. | TRBJ1-4 | TRBV6-5 | . | TGTGCCAGCAGTTACTTAGTCCCGACAGTGTTTTTT | CASSYLVPTVFF
. | TRBJ1-6 | TRBV4-1 | . | TGCGCCAGCAGCCAAGAAGCCCGAACCTCCTATAATTCACCCCTCCACTTT | CASSQEARTSYNSPLHF
. | TRBJ2-7 | TRBV10-3 | . | TGTGCCATCTCCGCGTGGCGGGAAGGCTCCGAGCAGTACTTC | CAISAWREGSEQYF